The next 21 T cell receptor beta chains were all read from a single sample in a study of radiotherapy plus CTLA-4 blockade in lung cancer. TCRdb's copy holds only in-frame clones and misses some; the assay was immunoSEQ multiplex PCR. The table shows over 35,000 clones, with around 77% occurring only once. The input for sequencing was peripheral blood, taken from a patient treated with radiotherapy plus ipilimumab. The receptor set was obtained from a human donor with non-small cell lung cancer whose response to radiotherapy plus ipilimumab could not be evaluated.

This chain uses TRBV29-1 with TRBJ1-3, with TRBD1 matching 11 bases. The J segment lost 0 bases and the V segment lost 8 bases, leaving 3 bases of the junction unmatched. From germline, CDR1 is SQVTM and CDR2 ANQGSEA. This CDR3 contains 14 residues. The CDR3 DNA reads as TGCAGCTATGGGACAGGGGGCTCTGGAAACACCATATATTTT. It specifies CSYGTGGSGNTIYF. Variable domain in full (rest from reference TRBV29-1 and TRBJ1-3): SAVISQKPSRDICQRGTSLTIQCQVDSQVTMMFWYRQQPGQSLTLIATANQGSEATYESGFVIDKFPISRPNLTFSTLTVSNMSPEDSSIYLCSYGTGGSGNTIYFGEGSWLTVV.

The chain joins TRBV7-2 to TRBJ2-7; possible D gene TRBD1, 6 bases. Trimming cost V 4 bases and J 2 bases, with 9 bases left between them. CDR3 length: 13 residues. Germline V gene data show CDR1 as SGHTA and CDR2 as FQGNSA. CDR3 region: CASSWGRAYEQYF. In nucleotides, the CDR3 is TGTGCCAGCAGCTGGGGGCGAGCCTACGAGCAGTACTTC.

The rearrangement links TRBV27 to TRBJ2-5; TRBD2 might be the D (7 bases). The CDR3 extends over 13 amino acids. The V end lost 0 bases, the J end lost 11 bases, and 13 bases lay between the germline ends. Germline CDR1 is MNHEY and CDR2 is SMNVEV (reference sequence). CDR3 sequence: CASSLSGGVEQYF. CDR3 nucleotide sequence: TGTGCCAGCAGTTTATCAGGGGGGGTAGAGCAGTACTTC.

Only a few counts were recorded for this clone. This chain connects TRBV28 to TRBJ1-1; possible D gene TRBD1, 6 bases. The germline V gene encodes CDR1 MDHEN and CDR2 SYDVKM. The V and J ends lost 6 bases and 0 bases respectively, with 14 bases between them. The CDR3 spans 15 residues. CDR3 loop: CASRPSRGMNTEAFF. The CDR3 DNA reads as TGTGCCAGCAGGCCCTCCAGGGGAATGAACACTGAAGCTTTCTTT.

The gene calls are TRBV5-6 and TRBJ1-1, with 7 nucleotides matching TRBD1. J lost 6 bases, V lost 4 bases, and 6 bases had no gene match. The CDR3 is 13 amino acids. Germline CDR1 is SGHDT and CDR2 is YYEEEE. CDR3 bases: TGTGCCAGCAGCCCGACAGGGCACGCTGAAGCTTTCTTT. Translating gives CASSPTGHAEAFF.

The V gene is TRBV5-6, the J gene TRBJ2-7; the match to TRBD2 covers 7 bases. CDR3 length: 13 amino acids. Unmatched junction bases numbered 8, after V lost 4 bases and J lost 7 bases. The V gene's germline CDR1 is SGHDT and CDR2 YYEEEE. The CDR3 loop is CASSRGGWGEQYF. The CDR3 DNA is TGTGCCAGCAGCCGCGGGGGTTGGGGGGAGCAGTACTTC. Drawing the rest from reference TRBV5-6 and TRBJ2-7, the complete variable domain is DAGVTQSPTHLIKTRGQQVTLRCSPKSGHDTVSWYQQALGQGPQFIFQYYEEEERQRGNFPDRFSGHQFPNYSSELNVNALLLGDSALYLCASSRGGWGEQYFGPGTRLTVT.

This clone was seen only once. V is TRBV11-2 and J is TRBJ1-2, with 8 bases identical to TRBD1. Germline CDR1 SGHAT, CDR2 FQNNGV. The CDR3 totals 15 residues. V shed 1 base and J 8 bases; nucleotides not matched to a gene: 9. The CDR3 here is CASSLGPTGGGGYTF. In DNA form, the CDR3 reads TGTGCCAGCAGCTTAGGGCCAACAGGGGGAGGCGGCTACACCTTC.

The CDR3 spells CASSPLGQQETQYF. The CDR3 DNA reads TGTGCCAGCAGCCCACTAGGACAGCAAGAGACCCAGTACTTC. This chain joins TRBV7-9 and TRBJ2-5; possible D gene TRBD1, 6 bases. V dropped 5 bases and J dropped 2 bases, with 12 bases sitting between them. Germline lookup yields CDR1 SEHNR and CDR2 FQNEAQ (reference sequence). This CDR3 region has 14 residues.

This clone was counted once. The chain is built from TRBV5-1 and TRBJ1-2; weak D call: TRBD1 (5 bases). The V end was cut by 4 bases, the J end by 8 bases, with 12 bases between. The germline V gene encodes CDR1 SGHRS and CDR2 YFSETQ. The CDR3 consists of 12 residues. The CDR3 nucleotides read TGCGCCAGCAGCGTAGGGGATGGAGGCTACACCTTC. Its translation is CASSVGDGGYTF. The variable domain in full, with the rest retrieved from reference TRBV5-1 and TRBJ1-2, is KAGVTQTPRYLIKTRGQQVTLSCSPISGHRSVSWYQQTPGQGLQFLFEYFSETQRNKGNFPGRFSGRQFSNSRSEMNVSTLELGDSALYLCASSVGDGGYTFGSGTRLTVV.

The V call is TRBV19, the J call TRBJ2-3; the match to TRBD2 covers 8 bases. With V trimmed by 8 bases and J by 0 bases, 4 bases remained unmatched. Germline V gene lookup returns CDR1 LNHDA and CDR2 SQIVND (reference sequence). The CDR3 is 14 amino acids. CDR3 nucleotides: TGTGCCAGTGGCGGGAGGCGTAGCACAGATACGCAGTATTTT. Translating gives CASGGRRSTDTQYF. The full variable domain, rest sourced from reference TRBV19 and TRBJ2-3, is DGGITQSPKYLFRKEGQNVTLSCEQNLNHDAMYWYRQDPGQGLRLIYYSQIVNDFQKGDIAEGYSVSREKKESFPLTVTSAQKNPTAFYLCASGGRRSTDTQYFGPGTRLTVL.

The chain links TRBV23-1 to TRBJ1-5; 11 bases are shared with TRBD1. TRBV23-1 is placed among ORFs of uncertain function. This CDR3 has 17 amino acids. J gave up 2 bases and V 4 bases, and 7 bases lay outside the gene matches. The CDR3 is CASSRPGQGECNQPQHF. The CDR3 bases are TGCGCCAGCAGTCGCCCGGGACAGGGGGAATGCAATCAGCCCCAGCATTTT.

The CDR3 DNA is TGTGCCAGCTCACCACGGGGCTCTGCCCAAGAGACCCAGTACTTC. It specifies CASSPRGSAQETQYF. The chain employs TRBV18 and TRBJ2-5, with D possibly matching TRBD1 (5 bases). The germline gives CDR1 KGHSH, CDR2 LQKENI. Deletions cut 1 base from V and 1 base from J, with 10 bases between. The CDR3 is made up of 15 amino acids. The full variable domain, its missing parts supplied by reference TRBV18 and TRBJ2-5, is NAGVMQNPRHLVRRRGQEARLRCSPMKGHSHVYWYRQLPEEGLKFMVYLQKENIIDESGMPKERFSAEFPKEGPSILRIQQVVRGDSAAYFCASSPRGSAQETQYFGPGTRLLVL.

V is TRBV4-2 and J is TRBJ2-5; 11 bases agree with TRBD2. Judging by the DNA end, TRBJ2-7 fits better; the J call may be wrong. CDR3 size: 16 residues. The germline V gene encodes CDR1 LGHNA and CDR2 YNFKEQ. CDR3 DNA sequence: TGTGCCAGCAGCCAAGACCTAGCGGGAGGTATCAACGAGCAGTACTTC. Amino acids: CASSQDLAGGINEQYF.

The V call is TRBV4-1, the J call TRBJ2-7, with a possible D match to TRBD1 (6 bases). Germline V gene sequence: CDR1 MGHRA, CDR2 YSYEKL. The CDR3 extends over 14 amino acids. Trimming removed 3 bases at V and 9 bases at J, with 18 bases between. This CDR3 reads CASSHIGQSRGQYF. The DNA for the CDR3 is TGCGCCAGCAGCCATATAGGACAGTCCCGGGGGCAGTACTTC.

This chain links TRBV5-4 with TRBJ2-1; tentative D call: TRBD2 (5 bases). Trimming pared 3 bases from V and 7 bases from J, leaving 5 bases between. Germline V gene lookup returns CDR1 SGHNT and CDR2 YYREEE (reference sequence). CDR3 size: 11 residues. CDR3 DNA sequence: TGTGCCAGCAGCTCGGGGAATGAGCAGTTCTTC. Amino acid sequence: CASSSGNEQFF.

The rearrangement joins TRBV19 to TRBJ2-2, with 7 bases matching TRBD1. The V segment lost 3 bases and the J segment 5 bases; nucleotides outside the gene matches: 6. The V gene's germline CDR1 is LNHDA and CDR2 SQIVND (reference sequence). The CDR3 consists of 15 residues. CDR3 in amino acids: CASSMKGGATGELFF. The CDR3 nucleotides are TGTGCCAGTAGTATGAAAGGGGGCGCAACCGGGGAGCTGTTTTTT.

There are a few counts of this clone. CDR3 amino acids: CASSRQGAIYGYTF. Written as DNA, the CDR3 is TGTGCCAGTAGTAGGCAGGGGGCGATCTATGGCTACACCTTC. The chain uses TRBV19 and TRBJ1-2, with 8 positions matching TRBD1. CDR1 is LNHDA and CDR2 is SQIVND in the germline V gene (reference sequence). Unmatched junction bases numbered 5, after V lost 4 bases and J lost 4 bases. This CDR3 is built from 14 residues.

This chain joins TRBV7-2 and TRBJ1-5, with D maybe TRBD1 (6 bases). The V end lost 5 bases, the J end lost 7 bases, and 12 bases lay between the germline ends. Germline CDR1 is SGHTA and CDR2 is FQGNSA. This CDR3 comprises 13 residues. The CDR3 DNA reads TGTGCCAGCAGCCCAGGGGAGGGGCAGCCCCAGCATTTT. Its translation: CASSPGEGQPQHF.

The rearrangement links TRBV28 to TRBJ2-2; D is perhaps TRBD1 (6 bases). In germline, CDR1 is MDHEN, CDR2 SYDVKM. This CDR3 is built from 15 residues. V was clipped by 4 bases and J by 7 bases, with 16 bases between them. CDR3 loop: CASSSGELVSGELFF. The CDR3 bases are TGTGCCAGCAGTTCAGGGGAATTAGTAAGCGGGGAGCTGTTTTTT.

The DNA for the CDR3 is TGTGCCAGCAGTTTTAAGGGGAAGACTAGTTTCTTT. Amino acid sequence: CASSFKGKTSFF. The rearrangement links TRBV7-9 to TRBJ1-1; D is possibly TRBD1 (5 bases). Germline CDR1 is SEHNR and CDR2 is FQNEAQ (reference sequence). The CDR3 sequence is 12 residues long. Trimming removed 6 bases at V and 13 bases at J, with 18 bases between. Full variable domain (missing parts from reference TRBV7-9 and TRBJ1-1): DTGVSQNPRHKITKRGQNVTFRCDPISEHNRLYWYRQTLGQGPEFLTYFQNEAQLEKSRLLSDRFSAERPKGSFSTLEIQRTEQGDSAMYLCASSFKGKTSFFGQGTRLTVV.

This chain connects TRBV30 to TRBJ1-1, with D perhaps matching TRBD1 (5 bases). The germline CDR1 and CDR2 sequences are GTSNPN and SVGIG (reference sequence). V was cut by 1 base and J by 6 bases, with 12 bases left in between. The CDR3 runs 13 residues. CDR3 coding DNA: TGTGCCTGGAGTGAGAAGTGGGGCCCTGAAGCTTTCTTT. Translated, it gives CAWSEKWGPEAFF.